This entry features one TCR beta chain sequence. Libraries were prepared by immunoSEQ multiplex PCR; TCRdb keeps only in-frame clonotypes and omits some of them. The repertoire includes roughly 100,000 clones, about 90% of them detected once, and roughly 20% sits in the top ten. The data were taken from a study of T cell responses to AZD1222 COVID-19 vaccine. Material: peripheral blood, obtained on day 0 of AZD1222 vaccination. The receptor comes from an adult in good health.

This chain's CDR3 is CASSLATGGGIYEQYF. The CDR3 coding sequence is TGCGCCAGCAGCTTGGCCACAGGGGGAGGAATTTACGAGCAGTACTTC. V is TRBV5-1 and J is TRBJ2-7; 8 positions agree with TRBD1. Trimming cost V 0 bases and J 4 bases; bases outside gene matches: 9. CDR1 is SGHRS and CDR2 is YFSETQ in the germline V gene. CDR3 length equals 16 residues.